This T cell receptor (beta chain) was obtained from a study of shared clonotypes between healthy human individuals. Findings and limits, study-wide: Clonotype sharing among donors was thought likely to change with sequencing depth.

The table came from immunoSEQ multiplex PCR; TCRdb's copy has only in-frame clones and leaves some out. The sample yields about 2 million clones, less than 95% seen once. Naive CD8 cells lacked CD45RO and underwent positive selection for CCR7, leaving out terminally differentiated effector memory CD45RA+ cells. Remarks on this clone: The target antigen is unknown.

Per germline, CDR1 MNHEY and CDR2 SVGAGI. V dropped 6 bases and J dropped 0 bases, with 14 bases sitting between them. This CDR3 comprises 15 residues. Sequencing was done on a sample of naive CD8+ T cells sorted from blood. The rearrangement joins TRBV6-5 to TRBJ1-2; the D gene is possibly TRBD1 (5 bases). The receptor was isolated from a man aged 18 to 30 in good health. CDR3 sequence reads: CASSYGTEANYGYTF. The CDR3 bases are TGTGCCAGCAGCTACGGGACGGAAGCTAACTATGGCTACACCTTC.